One and the same sample provided the 16 T cell receptor beta chains below, sequenced in a study of blood T cells in healthy people across ages. The use of a sample-barcoded 5' primer and a J-beta primer mix characterized a second PCR of about 6 to 11 cycles. TCRdb independently ran MiXCR on the 5' RACE reads; one entry per CDR3 protein. The sample holds approximately 810,000 distinct CDR3 sequences, around 36% seen once. The sample taken for sequencing was blood. These TCRs come from a man between 18 and 35 years old in good health.

The genes are TRBV12-3 or TRBV12-4 and TRBJ2-2; D perhaps matches TRBD1 (6 bases). The CDR3 is 13 residues long. Trimming left V 11 bases short and J 0 bases short, with 10 bases between. This CDR3 is CAGWTANTGELFF. The DNA of the CDR3 is TGTGCCGGATGGACAGCGAACACCGGGGAGCTGTTTTTT.

The chain uses TRBV20-1 and TRBJ2-5; a possible D gene is TRBD1 (6 bases). The ends were cut back, 0 bases at V and 4 bases at J, with 12 bases in the middle. The V gene's germline CDR1 is DFQATT and CDR2 SNEGSKA (reference sequence). This CDR3 contains 14 residues. Here the CDR3 reads CSARDGGHRETQYF. In DNA, the CDR3 is TGCAGTGCTAGAGATGGGGGACACCGAGAGACCCAGTACTTC.

This clonotype has more than one count but fewer than ten. The CDR3 coding sequence is TGTGCCATCGCAGGTCCCGGGACAGCGAACACTGAAGCTTTCTTT. Encoded protein: CAIAGPGTANTEAFF. The rearrangement links TRBV10-3 to TRBJ1-1, with 7 positions matching TRBD1. The trim removed 8 bases at V and 1 base at J, leaving 10 bases unmatched. Germline V gene lookup returns CDR1 ENHRY and CDR2 SYGVKD. The CDR3 covers 15 residues.

Comments on this clonotype: This may be a read error: a much more frequent sequence differs by one nucleotide. The chain is built from TRBV6-2 or TRBV6-3 and TRBJ2-5; D possibly corresponds to TRBD2 (5 bases). Trimming removed 5 bases from V and 11 bases from J, with 15 bases in between. The CDR3 totals 12 residues. The germline V gene encodes CDR1 MNHEY and CDR2 SVGEGT. CDR3 DNA sequence: TGTGCCAGCAGTCCTCTAGCTAATGAGCAGTACTTC. Encoded protein: CASSPLANEQYF.

This clonotype was seen only a few times. This rearrangement joins TRBV14 to TRBJ1-1; D perhaps matches TRBD1 (5 bases). V lost 8 bases and J lost 7, with 20 bases in between. The CDR3 consists of 14 residues. Germline CDR1 reads SGHDN; CDR2 reads FVKESK. CDR3 region: CASGSLSGSREAFF. CDR3 DNA: TGTGCCAGCGGGTCCCTATCAGGGAGTCGTGAAGCTTTCTTT.

This clonotype was seen more than once but under ten times. The chain uses TRBV12-3 or TRBV12-4 and TRBJ1-1, with 8 bases lining up with TRBD1. Germline trimming cut 3 bases from V and 7 bases from J; bases unmatched to any gene: 10. This CDR3 comprises 15 residues. CDR3 nucleotides: TGTGCCAGCAGTTTTTTTGGGCAGGGGGCCAATGAAGCTTTCTTT. Its protein is CASSFFGQGANEAFF.

This clonotype was observed a handful of times. This rearrangement joins TRBV4-2 to TRBJ1-6; D remains ambiguous. CDR1 LGHNA and CDR2 YNFKEQ come from the germline V gene. V was pared by 1 base and J by 6 bases, with 19 bases between. The CDR3 loop spans 18 amino acids. This chain's CDR3 is CASSQGAPREGINSPLHF. In DNA, the CDR3 is TGTGCCAGCAGCCAAGGGGCCCCTCGGGAGGGAATTAATTCACCCCTCCACTTT.

This clonotype was seen only a few times. V gene TRBV12-3 or TRBV12-4 combines with J gene TRBJ2-1; the D gene could be TRBD1 or TRBD2 (5 bases each). Trimming pared 5 bases from V and 10 bases from J, leaving 15 bases between. The CDR3 is made up of 13 amino acids. The chain's CDR3 is CASSLGTVEEQFF. In DNA, the CDR3 is TGTGCCAGCAGTCTCGGGACGGTCGAGGAGCAGTTCTTC.

This clonotype was counted between two and nine times. V gene TRBV29-1 combines with J gene TRBJ1-2; D gene uncertain. Germline lookup yields CDR1 SQVTM and CDR2 ANQGSEA. The CDR3 covers 12 residues. Trimming took 4 bases from V and 2 from J, leaving 8 bases between them. The CDR3 spells CSVADGNYGYTF. The CDR3 region has the DNA TGCAGCGTTGCGGACGGAAACTATGGCTACACCTTC. The complete variable domain, with remaining parts taken from reference TRBV29-1 and TRBJ1-2, reads SAVISQKPSRDICQRGTSLTIQCQVDSQVTMMFWYRQQPGQSLTLIATANQGSEATYESGFVIDKFPISRPNLTFSTLTVSNMSPEDSSIYLCSVADGNYGYTFGSGTRLTVV.

The rearrangement links TRBV12-3 or TRBV12-4 to TRBJ2-3; D perhaps matches TRBD1 (6 bases). The ends were cut back, 5 bases at V and 1 base at J, with 19 bases in the middle. This CDR3 region has 17 residues. In nucleotides, the CDR3 is TGTGCCAGCAGTCCCCGGTTTGAGGGGGTGCGCACAGATACGCAGTATTTT. Protein product: CASSPRFEGVRTDTQYF.

The chain carries TRBV10-2 and TRBJ2-4; D possibly corresponds to TRBD2 (5 bases). The end of the DNA aligns better with TRBJ2-7, so the J call may be wrong. The CDR3 consists of 14 residues. Germline assignment: CDR1 WSHSY and CDR2 SAAADI. The CDR3 DNA reads TGCGCCAGCAGTGTGGGTGTGAGAGGGCGCGAGCAGTACTTC. This sequence encodes CASSVGVRGREQYF.

The chain uses TRBV12-3 or TRBV12-4 and TRBJ1-1; the D is unclear. The CDR3 extends over 14 amino acids. Trimming shortened V by 3 bases and J by 0 bases, and 8 bases separated the two germline ends. The DNA for the CDR3 is TGTGCCAGCAGTTTGTCGCAGATGAACACTGAAGCTTTCTTT. The encoded protein is CASSLSQMNTEAFF.

This sequence joins TRBV4-2 and TRBJ1-2, with D maybe TRBD1 (6 bases). This CDR3 spans 13 amino acids. Germline V lookup: CDR1 LGHNA, CDR2 YNFKEQ. Trimming took 4 bases from V and 8 from J, leaving 14 bases between them. The CDR3 bases are TGTGCCAGCAGCCTCGGGGGGCGCGAGGGCTACACCTTC. It translates to CASSLGGREGYTF.

The chain employs TRBV21-1 and TRBJ2-5; the D call of TRBD2 is as the table states it, not checked on the DNA. With the DNA end fitting TRBJ2-7 better, the J assignment may be wrong. TRBV21-1 is a known pseudogene. The length of the CDR3 is 20 residues. The DNA for the CDR3 is TGTTCCAGCAGCAAAGCCGGACGGAGCCCGCTATGCTTGCTTACTTTCGAGCAGTACTTC. Amino acid sequence: CSSSKAGRSPLCLLTFEQYF.

Only one count was recorded for this clonotype. One end of the junction does not line up with germline, which may come from a read error. The chain uses TRBV5-1 and TRBJ1-3; no reliable D call. CDR1 is SGHRS, CDR2 YFSETQ, per germline. The CDR3 loop spans 16 amino acids. The CDR3 coding sequence is TGCGCCAGCAGTTTGGACCCCCAGAGGGCTGGAAACACCATATATTTT. As protein: CASSLDPQRAGNTIYF.

This chain joins TRBV12-3 or TRBV12-4 and TRBJ2-1; 12 nucleotides line up with TRBD1. The CDR3 is made up of 14 amino acids. V lost 4 bases, J lost 9 bases, and 4 bases stayed unmatched. The DNA for the CDR3 is TGTGCCAGCAGTTGGGGACAGGGGGCGTGTGAGCAGTTCTTC. This gives the protein CASSWGQGACEQFF.